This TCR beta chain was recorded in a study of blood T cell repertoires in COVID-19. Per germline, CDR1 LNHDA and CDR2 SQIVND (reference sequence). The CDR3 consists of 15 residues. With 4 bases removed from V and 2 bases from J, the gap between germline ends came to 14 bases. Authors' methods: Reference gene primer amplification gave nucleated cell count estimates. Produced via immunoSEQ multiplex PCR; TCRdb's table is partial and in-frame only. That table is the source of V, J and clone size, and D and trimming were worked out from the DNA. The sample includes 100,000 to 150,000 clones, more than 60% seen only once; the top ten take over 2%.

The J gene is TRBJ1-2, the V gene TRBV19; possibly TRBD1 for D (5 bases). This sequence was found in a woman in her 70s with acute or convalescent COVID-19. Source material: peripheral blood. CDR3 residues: CASSTFLRGNYGYTF. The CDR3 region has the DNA TGTGCCAGTAGTACGTTTCTCCGGGGGAACTATGGCTACACCTTC.